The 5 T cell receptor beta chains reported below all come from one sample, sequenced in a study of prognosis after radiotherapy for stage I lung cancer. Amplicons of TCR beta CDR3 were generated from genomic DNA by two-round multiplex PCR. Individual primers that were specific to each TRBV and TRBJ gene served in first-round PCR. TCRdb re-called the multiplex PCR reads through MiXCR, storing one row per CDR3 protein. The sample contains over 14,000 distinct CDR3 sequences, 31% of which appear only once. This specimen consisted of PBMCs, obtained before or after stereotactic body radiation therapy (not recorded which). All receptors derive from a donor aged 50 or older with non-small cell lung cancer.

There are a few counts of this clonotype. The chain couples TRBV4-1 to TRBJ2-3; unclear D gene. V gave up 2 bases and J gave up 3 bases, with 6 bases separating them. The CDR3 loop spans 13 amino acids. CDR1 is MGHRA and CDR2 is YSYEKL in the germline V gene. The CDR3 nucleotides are TGCGCCAGCAGCCAATTGGGTACAGATACGCAGTATTTT. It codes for CASSQLGTDTQYF.

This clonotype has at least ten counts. The CDR3 DNA follows: TGTGCCACCAGCAGCCCTGACAGGGTAGCCAAAAACATTCAGTACTTC. Residues: CATSSPDRVAKNIQYF. The gene calls are TRBV15 and TRBJ2-4; 7 nucleotides line up with TRBD1. Germline-derived CDR1 and CDR2 are LNHNV and YYDKDF (reference sequence). CDR3 size: 16 residues. V shed 3 bases and J 0 bases; nucleotides not matched to a gene: 5.

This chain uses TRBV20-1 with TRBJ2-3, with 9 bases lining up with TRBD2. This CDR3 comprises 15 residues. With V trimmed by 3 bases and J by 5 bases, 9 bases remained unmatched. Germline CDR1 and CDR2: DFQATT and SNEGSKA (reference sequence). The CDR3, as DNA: TGCAGTGCTAGGAGGGCGGGAGGGGGGAAAGATACGCAGTATTTT. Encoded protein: CSARRAGGGKDTQYF.

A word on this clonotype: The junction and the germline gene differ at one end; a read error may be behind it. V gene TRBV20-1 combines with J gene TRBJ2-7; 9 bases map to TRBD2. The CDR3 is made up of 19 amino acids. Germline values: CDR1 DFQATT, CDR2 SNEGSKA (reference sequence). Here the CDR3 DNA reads TGCAGTTCTAGGGGACAAGGTCGACTAGCGGATGGGAGTTCCTACGAGCAGTACTTC. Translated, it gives CSSRGQGRLADGSSYEQYF.

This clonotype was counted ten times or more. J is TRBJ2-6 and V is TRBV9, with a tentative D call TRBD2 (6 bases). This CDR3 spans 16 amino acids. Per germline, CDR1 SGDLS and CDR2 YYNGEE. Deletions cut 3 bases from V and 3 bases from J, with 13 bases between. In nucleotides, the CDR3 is TGTGCCAGCAGCGGCGGGACTCCCATTGGGGCCAACGTCCTGACTTTC. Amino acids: CASSGGTPIGANVLTF. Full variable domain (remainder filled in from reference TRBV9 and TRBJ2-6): DSGVTQTPKHLITATGQRVTLRCSPRSGDLSVYWYQQSLDQGLQFLIQYYNGEERAKGNILERFSAQQFPDLHSELNLSSLELGDSALYFCASSGGTPIGANVLTFGAGSRLTVL.